Listed below are T cell receptor beta chains from one sample, sequenced in a study of regulatory T cells in long-lasting Graves disease. Using its own MiXCR run on the multiplex PCR reads, TCRdb lists one record per CDR3 protein. Of more than 400,000 distinct CDR3 sequences listed, 15% to 20% are singletons. These data also formed part of another study, on T cells in Graves' hyperthyroidism and ophthalmopathy.

This specimen consisted of peripheral blood mononuclear cells (PBMCs), obtained at new diagnosis, from a patient treated with antithyroid drugs. These TCRs come from a man aged 35 to 55 with Graves disease. The CDR3 runs from the conserved cysteine through the conserved F or W. The D gene is left open where the match is weak. The listing skips clone size in some rows; elsewhere it reads once, few, many or a size class.

clone_size d_call j_call v_call cdr3_aa cdr3_nt
few TRBD2 TRBJ2-1 TRBV20-1 CSLVEGGRIRYEQFF TGCAGTTTGGTGGAAGGCGGGAGGATTCGGTATGAGCAGTTCTTC
many TRBD2 TRBJ2-7 TRBV12-3/TRBV12-4 CASRPSGGRSSYEQYF TGTGCCAGCAGGCCCTCGGGAGGACGGAGCTCCTACGAGCAGTACTTC
NA NA TRBJ2-2 TRBV10-2 CASSPLGFAGEVPGELFF TGCGCCAGCAGTCCCCTCGGTTTCGCAGGGGAAGTCCCCGGGGAGCTGTTTTTT
few NA TRBJ2-3 TRBV10-3 CAISSSSDTQYF TGTGCCATCAGCTCGAGTTCAGATACGCAGTATTTT
NA TRBD1 TRBJ1-5 TRBV5-1 CASTADRGSNQPQHF TGCGCCAGCACCGCAGACAGGGGGAGCAATCAGCCCCAGCATTTT
many TRBD1 TRBJ2-3 TRBV7-3 CATPDRGPDTQYF TGTGCCACTCCGGACAGGGGGCCCGATACGCAGTATTTT
NA TRBD2 TRBJ2-1 TRBV6-5 CASSYSGSIDEQFF TGTGCCAGCAGTTATAGCGGGAGTATCGATGAGCAGTTCTTC
many NA TRBJ2-7 TRBV28 CASSLSYTDEQYF TGTGCCAGCAGTTTATCGTACACGGACGAGCAGTACTTC
many NA TRBJ2-2 TRBV2 CASSDWLMNTGELFF TGTGCCAGCAGTGATTGGCTTATGAACACCGGGGAGCTGTTTTTT
NA NA TRBJ2-7 TRBV29-1 CSVEDQGSTYEQYF TGCAGCGTTGAAGATCAGGGCTCAACCTACGAGCAGTACTTC
NA TRBD2 TRBJ2-3 TRBV4-2 CASSQDPSGQLNTQYF TGTGCCAGCAGCCAAGATCCTAGCGGGCAGTTAAATACGCAGTATTTT
many NA TRBJ2-1 TRBV20-1 CSARDSGRGNNEQFF TGCAGTGCTAGAGATTCGGGACGGGGTAACAATGAGCAGTTCTTC
once TRBD1 TRBJ1-2 TRBV5-1 CASSIQGAANYGYTF TGCGCCAGCAGCATACAGGGGGCAGCTAACTATGGCTACACCTTC
many TRBD1 TRBJ1-1 TRBV18 CASSPEHETGVETFF TGTGCCAGCTCACCAGAGCATGAGACAGGGGTTGAAACTTTCTTT
many NA TRBJ2-5 TRBV5-1 CASSLFQETQYF TGCGCCAGCAGCTTGTTTCAAGAGACCCAGTACTTC
few TRBD1 TRBJ2-5 TRBV5-6 CASSFAGQGSETQYF TGTGCCAGCAGCTTCGCGGGACAGGGGTCAGAGACCCAGTACTTC
many NA TRBJ2-3 TRBV27 CASSVSPSPDTQYF TGTGCCAGCAGTGTGAGCCCGAGTCCAGATACGCAGTATTTT
many NA TRBJ1-1 TRBV11-2 CASSLVYTEAFF TGTGCCAGCAGCTTAGTATACACTGAAGCTTTCTTT
many TRBD1 TRBJ2-5 TRBV30 CAGPGQDQETQYF TGTGCCGGGCCGGGACAGGACCAAGAGACCCAGTACTTC
many NA TRBJ2-3 TRBV27 CASRRGSSTDTQYF TGTGCCAGCAGGCGGGGATCTAGCACAGATACGCAGTATTTT
many NA TRBJ2-1 TRBV30 CAWSANRNEQFF TGTGCCTGGAGTGCCAACCGCAATGAGCAGTTCTTC
NA NA TRBJ1-1 TRBV20-1 CSASRVLGTEAFF TGCAGTGCTAGCCGGGTTTTAGGCACTGAAGCTTTCTTT
many NA TRBJ2-7 TRBV9 CASSPEVVSYEQYF TGTGCCAGCAGCCCAGAGGTAGTTTCCTACGAGCAGTACTTC
NA TRBD1 TRBJ2-7 TRBV7-9 CASSADRASGPYEQYF TGTGCCAGCAGCGCAGACAGGGCCTCGGGACCTTACGAGCAGTACTTC
few NA TRBJ2-1 TRBV5-5 CASRFGNEQFF TGTGCCAGCAGGTTCGGCAATGAGCAGTTCTTC
many TRBD1 TRBJ2-1 TRBV2 CASNRQGNEQFF TGTGCCAGCAACCGACAGGGGAATGAGCAGTTCTTC
NA NA TRBJ2-2 TRBV19 CASRDSLNTGELFF TGTGCCAGTAGGGACAGCCTGAACACCGGGGAGCTGTTTTTT
NA TRBD1 TRBJ1-3 TRBV12-5 CASGLGTGLNSGNTIYF TGTGCTAGTGGTTTGGGGACAGGGCTGAACTCTGGAAACACCATATATTTT
many NA TRBJ2-3 TRBV7-9 CASSSNHRDTQYF TGTGCCAGCAGCTCCAACCATCGAGATACGCAGTATTTT
many TRBD1 TRBJ1-2 TRBV6-5 CASSYVQGGNGYTF TGTGCCAGCAGTTACGTTCAGGGGGGGAATGGCTACACCTTC
NA NA TRBJ2-7 TRBV7-9 CASSLVVPFRRETYEQYF TGTGCCAGCAGCTTAGTGGTTCCCTTTAGGAGGGAAACCTACGAGCAGTACTTC
NA TRBD2 TRBJ2-5 TRBV7-8 CASSFLAGYQETQYF TGCGCCAGCAGCTTTTTAGCGGGGTATCAAGAGACCCAGTACTTC
many TRBD2 TRBJ2-1 TRBV20-1 CSARAGLAGVYNEQFF TGCAGTGCTAGAGCCGGACTAGCGGGAGTCTACAATGAGCAGTTCTTC
NA NA TRBJ2-6 TRBV10-3 CAISELGAGANVLTF TGTGCCATCAGTGAGTTGGGGGCTGGGGCCAACGTCCTGACTTTC
NA NA TRBJ2-1 TRBV5-1 CASSVVSPSSYNEQFF TGTGCCAGCAGCGTAGTTTCACCGTCCTCCTACAATGAGCAGTTCTTC
few NA TRBJ1-1 TRBV29-1 CSVGMPGEAFF TGCAGCGTTGGAATGCCGGGTGAAGCTTTCTTT
few TRBD2 TRBJ2-2 TRBV28 CASSLRFREAGELFF TGTGCCAGCAGTTTACGGTTTCGGGAGGCCGGGGAGCTGTTTTTT
NA NA TRBJ1-5 TRBV20-1 CSALQGWDQPQHF TGCAGTGCTTTACAGGGTTGGGATCAGCCCCAGCATTTT
NA NA TRBJ1-6 TRBV2 CASGTLQPHHF TGTGCCAGCGGGACTCTTCAGCCGCACCACTTT